The clone carrying this TCR beta chain was seen a few times. The antigen is unknown. This CDR3 is built from 15 residues. Germline V gene sequence: CDR1 SEHNR, CDR2 FQNEAQ (reference sequence). The J segment lost 4 bases and the V segment lost 4 bases, leaving 10 bases of the junction unmatched. This record comes from a study of blood T cells in healthy people across ages. Study results and caveats: Diversity estimates from one million T cells were considered underestimates. Possibly, changes in expanded clonotypes were confounded because donor CMV status was unknown. Per-million-T-cell TCR beta diversity fell roughly linearly with age.

Alongside a J-beta primer mix, a sample-barcoded 5' primer served in a second PCR lasting about 7 to 12 cycles. Tagging of each cDNA molecule was performed by a template-switch adaptor with 12 random nucleotides. TCRdb fed the 5' RACE reads into MiXCR, producing one record per CDR3 protein. The profile covers approximately 940,000 distinct CDR3 sequences, with approximately 49% appearing a single time and around an eighth taken by the ten largest. The receptor was derived from a man younger than 40 in good health. Sequencing input: blood. The chain links TRBV7-9 to TRBJ2-7; 7 bases line up with TRBD1. CDR3 DNA: TGTGCCAGCAGCTCACCTGACAGGGCCTTTTACGAGCAGTACTTC. It yields the protein CASSSPDRAFYEQYF.